This T cell receptor (beta chain) derives from a study of molecular identifiers for immune sequencing clone quantification. Whole-study context: Split five ways in replicates, RNA from about 20,000 or 100,000 naive CD8 cells had four portions sequenced.

The CDR3 contains 16 residues. Per germline, CDR1 LGHNA and CDR2 YSLEER. V lost 0 bases, J lost 0 bases, and 11 bases lay in between. Preparation of naive CD8 libraries involved roughly 18,000 to 1,100,000 sorted cells and 10%, 30% or 50% RNA. Sorting selected naive CD8 T cells with a CD8+CD4-CCR7+CD45RA+ phenotype. Findings of the study overall: Whereas naive cells kept under 1% of molecules in clones above 20 RNA copies, such clones held over 99% in effectors.

To note about this clonotype: Its antigen is unknown.

TCRdb fed the PCR reads into MiXCR, producing one record per CDR3 protein. The sample yields around 460,000 distinct CDR3 sequences, about 20% seen once. Sequenced: naive CD8+ T cells from blood, with Jurkat cell RNA spiked in. The subset denotes: FACS-sorted CD8+CD4-CCR7+CD45RA+ naive T cells. The receptor was derived from a human donor in good health. Some libraries in this study had Jurkat cell RNA spiked in. This chain uses TRBV4-3 with TRBJ1-1; the D is unclear. CDR3 region: CASSQEMEFVNTEAFF. In DNA form, the CDR3 reads TGCGCCAGCAGCCAAGAAATGGAGTTTGTGAACACTGAAGCTTTCTTT.